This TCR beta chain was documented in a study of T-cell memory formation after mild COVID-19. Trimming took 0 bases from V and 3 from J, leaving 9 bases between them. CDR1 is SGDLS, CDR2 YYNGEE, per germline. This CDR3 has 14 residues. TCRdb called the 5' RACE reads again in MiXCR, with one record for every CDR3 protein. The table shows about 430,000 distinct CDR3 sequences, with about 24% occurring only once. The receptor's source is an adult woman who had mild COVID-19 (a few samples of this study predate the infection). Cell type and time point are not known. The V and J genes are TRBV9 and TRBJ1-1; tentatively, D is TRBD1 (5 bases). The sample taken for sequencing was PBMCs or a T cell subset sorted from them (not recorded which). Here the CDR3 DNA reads TGTGCCAGCAGCGTAGGCGGGGGGTACACTGAAGCTTTCTTT. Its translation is CASSVGGGYTEAFF.